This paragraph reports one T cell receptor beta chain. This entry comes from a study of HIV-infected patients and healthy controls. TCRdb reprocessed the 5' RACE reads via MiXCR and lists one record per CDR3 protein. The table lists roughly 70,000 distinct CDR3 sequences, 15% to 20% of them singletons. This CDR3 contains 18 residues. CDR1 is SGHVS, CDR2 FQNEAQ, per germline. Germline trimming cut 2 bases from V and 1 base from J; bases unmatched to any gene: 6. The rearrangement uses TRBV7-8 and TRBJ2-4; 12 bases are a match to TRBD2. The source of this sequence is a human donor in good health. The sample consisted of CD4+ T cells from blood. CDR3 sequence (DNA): TGTGCCAGCAGCTTACTACTAGCGGGAGGACGGGCCAAAAACATTCAGTACTTC. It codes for CASSLLLAGGRAKNIQYF.